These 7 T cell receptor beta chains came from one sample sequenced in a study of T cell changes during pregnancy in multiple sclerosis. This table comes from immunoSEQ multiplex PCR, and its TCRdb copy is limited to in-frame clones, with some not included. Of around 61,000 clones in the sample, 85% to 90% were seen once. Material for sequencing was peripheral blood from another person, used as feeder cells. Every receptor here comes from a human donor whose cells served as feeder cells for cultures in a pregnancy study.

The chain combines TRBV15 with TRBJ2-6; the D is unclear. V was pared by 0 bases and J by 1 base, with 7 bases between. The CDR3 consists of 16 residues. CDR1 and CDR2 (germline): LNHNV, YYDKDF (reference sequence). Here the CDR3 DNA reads TGTGCCACCAGCAGAGATCGAGGATCTGGGGCCAACGTCCTGACTTTC. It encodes CATSRDRGSGANVLTF.

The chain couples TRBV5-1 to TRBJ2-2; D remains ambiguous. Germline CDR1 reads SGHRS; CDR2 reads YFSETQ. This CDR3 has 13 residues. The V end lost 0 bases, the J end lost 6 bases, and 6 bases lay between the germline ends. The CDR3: CASSLAEAGELFF. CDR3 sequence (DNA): TGCGCCAGCAGCTTGGCCGAAGCCGGGGAGCTGTTTTTT.

CDR3 sequence: CASSPRSGAQEGANVLTF. The DNA of the CDR3 is TGTGCCAGCAGCCCACGGAGTGGGGCACAGGAAGGGGCCAACGTCCTGACTTTC. The chain is built from TRBV7-6 and TRBJ2-6, with D possibly matching TRBD1 (5 bases). The CDR3 is made up of 18 amino acids. Germline loops: CDR1 SGHVS, CDR2 FNYEAQ. Trimming removed 5 bases at V and 4 bases at J, with 21 bases between. The full variable domain, rest sourced from reference TRBV7-6 and TRBJ2-6, is GAGVSQSPRYKVTKRGQDVALRCDPISGHVSLYWYRQALGQGPEFLTYFNYEAQQDKSGLPNDRFSAERPEGSISTLTIQRTEQRDSAMYRCASSPRSGAQEGANVLTFGAGSRLTVL.

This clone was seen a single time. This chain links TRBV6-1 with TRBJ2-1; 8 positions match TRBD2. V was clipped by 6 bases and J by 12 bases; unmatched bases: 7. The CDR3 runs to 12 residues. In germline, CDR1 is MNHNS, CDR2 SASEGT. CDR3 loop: CASSISGDSQFF. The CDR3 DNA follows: TGTGCCAGCAGCATTAGCGGGGATTCGCAGTTCTTC.

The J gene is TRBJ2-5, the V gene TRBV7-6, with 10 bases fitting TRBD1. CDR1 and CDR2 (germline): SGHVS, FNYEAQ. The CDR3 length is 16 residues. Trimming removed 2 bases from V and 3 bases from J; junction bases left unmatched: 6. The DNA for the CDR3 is TGTGCCAGCAGCTTATTCCAAGGACAGGGGGAAGAGACCCAGTACTTC. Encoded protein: CASSLFQGQGEETQYF. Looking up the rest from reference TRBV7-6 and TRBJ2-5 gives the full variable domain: GAGVSQSPRYKVTKRGQDVALRCDPISGHVSLYWYRQALGQGPEFLTYFNYEAQQDKSGLPNDRFSAERPEGSISTLTIQRTEQRDSAMYRCASSLFQGQGEETQYFGPGTRLLVL.

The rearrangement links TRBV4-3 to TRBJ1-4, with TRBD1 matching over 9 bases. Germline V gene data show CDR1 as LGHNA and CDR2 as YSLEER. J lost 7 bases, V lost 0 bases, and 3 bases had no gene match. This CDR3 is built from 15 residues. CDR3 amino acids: CASSQEGQGFEKLFF. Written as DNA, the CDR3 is TGCGCCAGCAGCCAAGAGGGACAGGGTTTTGAAAAACTGTTTTTT.

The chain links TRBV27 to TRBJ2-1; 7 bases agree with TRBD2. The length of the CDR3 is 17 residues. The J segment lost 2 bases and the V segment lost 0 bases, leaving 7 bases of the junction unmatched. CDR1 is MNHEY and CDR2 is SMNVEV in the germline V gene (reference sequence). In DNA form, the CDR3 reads TGTGCCAGCAGTTTATCGAGGGCGGGAGTAACCTACAATGAGCAGTTCTTC. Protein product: CASSLSRAGVTYNEQFF.